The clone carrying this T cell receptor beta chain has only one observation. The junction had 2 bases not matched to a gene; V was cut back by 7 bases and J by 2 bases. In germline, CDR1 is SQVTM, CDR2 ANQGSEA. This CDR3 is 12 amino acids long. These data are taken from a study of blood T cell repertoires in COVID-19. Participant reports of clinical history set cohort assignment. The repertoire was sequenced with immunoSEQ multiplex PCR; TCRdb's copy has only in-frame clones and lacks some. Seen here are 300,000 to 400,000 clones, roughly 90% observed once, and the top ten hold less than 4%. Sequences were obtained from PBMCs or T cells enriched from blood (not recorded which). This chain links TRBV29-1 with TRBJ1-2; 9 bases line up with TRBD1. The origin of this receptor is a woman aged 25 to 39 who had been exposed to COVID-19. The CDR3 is CSGQGENYGYTF. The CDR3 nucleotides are TGCAGCGGACAGGGGGAAAACTATGGCTACACCTTC.